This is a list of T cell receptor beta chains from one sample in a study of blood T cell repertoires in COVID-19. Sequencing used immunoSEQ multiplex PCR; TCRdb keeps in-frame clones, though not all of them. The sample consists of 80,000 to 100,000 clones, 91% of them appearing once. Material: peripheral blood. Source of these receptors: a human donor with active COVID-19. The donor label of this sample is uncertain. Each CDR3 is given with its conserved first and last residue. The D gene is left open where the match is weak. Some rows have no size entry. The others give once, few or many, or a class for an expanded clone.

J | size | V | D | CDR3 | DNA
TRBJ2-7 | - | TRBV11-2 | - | CASSLGSGPYEQYF | TGTGCCAGCAGCTTAGGCTCAGGCCCCTACGAGCAGTACTTC
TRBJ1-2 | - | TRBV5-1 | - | CASRSGLTIRDYGYTF | TGCGCCAGCAGGTCTGGACTAACCATCAGGGATTATGGCTACACCTTC
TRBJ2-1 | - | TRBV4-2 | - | CASTYGTPPGNEQFF | TGTGCCAGCACCTACGGGACACCCCCGGGCAATGAGCAGTTCTTC
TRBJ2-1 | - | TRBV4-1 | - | CASSQVDIISYNEQFF | TGCGCCAGCAGCCAAGTAGACATCATCTCCTACAATGAGCAGTTCTTC
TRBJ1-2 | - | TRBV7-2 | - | CASSLGGVRARNYGYTF | TGTGCCAGCAGCTTAGGAGGCGTGAGGGCCCGAAACTATGGCTACACCTTC
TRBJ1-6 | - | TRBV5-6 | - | CASSFPGINSPLHF | TGTGCCAGCAGCTTCCCAGGGATCAATTCACCCCTCCACTTT
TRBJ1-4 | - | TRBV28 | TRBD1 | CASSRSTGLGSLNEKLFF | TGTGCCAGCAGTCGCTCGACAGGGTTAGGATCACTTAATGAAAAACTGTTTTTT
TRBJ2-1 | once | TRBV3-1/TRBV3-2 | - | CASSQEWAGDYNEQFF | TGTGCCAGCAGCCAAGAATGGGCAGGGGACTACAATGAGCAGTTCTTC
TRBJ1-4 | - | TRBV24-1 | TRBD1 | CATSDTTGTGAEKLFF | TGTGCCACCAGTGATACTACCGGGACAGGGGCCGAAAAACTGTTTTTT
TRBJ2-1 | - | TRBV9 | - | CASSVGPSGEQFF | TGTGCCAGCAGCGTAGGTCCCAGTGGTGAGCAGTTCTTC
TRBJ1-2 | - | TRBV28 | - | CASVISVGFYGYTF | TGTGCCAGCGTCATAAGCGTCGGTTTCTATGGCTACACCTTC
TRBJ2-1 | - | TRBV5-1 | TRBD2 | CASSWGLAGGNEQFF | TGCGCCAGCAGCTGGGGACTAGCGGGGGGAAATGAGCAGTTCTTC
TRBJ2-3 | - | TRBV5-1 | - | CASSFEHGGTDTQYF | TGCGCCAGCAGCTTCGAACACGGGGGCACAGATACGCAGTATTTT
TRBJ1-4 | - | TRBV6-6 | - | CASSYWRPPNEKLFF | TGTGCCAGCAGTTACTGGAGACCCCCTAATGAAAAACTGTTTTTT
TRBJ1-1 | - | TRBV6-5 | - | CASRRGSSTEAFF | TGTGCCAGCAGACGGGGGTCATCAACTGAAGCTTTCTTT
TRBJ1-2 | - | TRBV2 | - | CASSEEDGVGHYGYTF | TGTGCCAGCAGTGAAGAAGATGGTGTTGGGCACTATGGCTACACCTTC
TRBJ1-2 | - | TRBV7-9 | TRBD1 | CASSPQGDGYTF | TGTGCCAGCAGCCCGCAGGGGGATGGCTACACCTTC
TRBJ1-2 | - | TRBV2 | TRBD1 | CASSETGQEIYGYTF | TGTGCCAGCAGTGAGACGGGACAGGAGATTTATGGCTACACCTTC
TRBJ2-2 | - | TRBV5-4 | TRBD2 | CASSPGLAGGGTGELFF | TGTGCCAGCAGCCCCGGACTAGCGGGGGGAGGGACCGGGGAGCTGTTTTTT
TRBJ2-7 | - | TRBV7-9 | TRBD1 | CASSMTGGEQYF | TGTGCCAGCAGCATGACAGGGGGCGAGCAGTACTTC
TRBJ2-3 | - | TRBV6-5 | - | CASSYTRYTDTQYF | TGTGCCAGCAGTTACACGAGATACACAGATACGCAGTATTTT
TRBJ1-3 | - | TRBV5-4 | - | CASSLGGAVSGNTIYF | TGTGCCAGCAGCTTGGGGGGAGCGGTCTCTGGAAACACCATATATTTT
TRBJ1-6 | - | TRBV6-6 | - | CASSYAFVDSPLHF | TGTGCCAGCAGTTACGCGTTCGTAGATTCACCCCTCCACTTT
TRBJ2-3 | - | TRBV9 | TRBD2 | CASSAIAGVSTDTQYF | TGTGCCAGCAGCGCTATAGCGGGGGTGAGCACAGATACGCAGTATTTT
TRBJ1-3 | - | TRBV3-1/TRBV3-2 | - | CASSQDWGGGNTIYF | TGTGCCAGCAGCCAAGATTGGGGGGGAGGAAACACCATATATTTT
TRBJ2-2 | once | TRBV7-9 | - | CASSLIALQASDTGELFF | TGTGCCAGCAGCTTAATAGCACTACAGGCTTCGGACACCGGGGAGCTGTTTTTT
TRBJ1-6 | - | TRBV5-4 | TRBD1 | CASSPGQGLMDLHF | TGTGCCAGCAGCCCAGGACAGGGCTTAATGGACCTCCACTTT
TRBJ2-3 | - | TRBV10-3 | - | CAISESTALGNTQYF | TGTGCCATCAGTGAGTCGACAGCTCTCGGTAATACGCAGTATTTT
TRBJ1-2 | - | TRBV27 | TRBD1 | CASRALFRDRNYGYTF | TGTGCCAGTCGTGCACTTTTCCGGGACAGAAACTATGGCTACACCTTC
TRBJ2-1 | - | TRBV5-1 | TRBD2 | CASRGGLAENNEQFF | TGCGCCAGCAGGGGCGGACTAGCGGAAAACAATGAGCAGTTCTTC
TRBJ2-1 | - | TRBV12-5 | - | CASGSPTYNEQFF | TGTGCTAGTGGTTCCCCCACATACAATGAGCAGTTCTTC
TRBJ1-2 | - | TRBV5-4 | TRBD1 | CASSLPGQILYGYTF | TGTGCCAGCAGCCTTCCGGGACAGATTCTCTATGGCTACACCTTC
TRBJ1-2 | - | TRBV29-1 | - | CSVEVIRTRNNYGYTF | TGCAGCGTTGAGGTTATCAGGACTAGGAATAACTATGGCTACACCTTC
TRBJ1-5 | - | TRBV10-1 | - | CASSGREARGNQPQHF | TGCGCCAGCAGCGGCCGGGAGGCAAGGGGCAATCAGCCCCAGCATTTT
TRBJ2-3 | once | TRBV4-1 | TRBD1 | CASSQLSGTGGSTDTQYF | TGCGCCAGCAGCCAGTTGTCCGGGACAGGGGGATCGACAGATACGCAGTATTTT
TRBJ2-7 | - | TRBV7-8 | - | CASSLGQGQRYEQYF | TGTGCCAGCAGCTTGGGGCAAGGACAGAGGTACGAGCAGTACTTC
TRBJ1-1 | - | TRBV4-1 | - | CASSQVNMNTEAFF | TGCGCCAGCAGCCAAGTAAACATGAACACTGAAGCTTTCTTT
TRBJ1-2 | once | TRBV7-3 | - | CASSLYGGDSGYTF | TGTGCCAGCAGCTTATATGGGGGCGACTCTGGCTACACCTTC
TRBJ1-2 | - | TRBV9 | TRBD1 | CASSVGQGAANYGYTF | TGTGCCAGCAGCGTAGGACAGGGGGCAGCTAACTATGGCTACACCTTC
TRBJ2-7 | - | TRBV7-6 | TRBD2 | CASSLAAGGPSEQYF | TGTGCCAGCAGCTTAGCGGCGGGGGGGCCGTCTGAGCAGTACTTC
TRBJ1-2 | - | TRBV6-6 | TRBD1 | CASSFPDRIKGYTF | TGTGCCAGCAGTTTCCCGGACAGGATTAAGGGCTACACCTTC
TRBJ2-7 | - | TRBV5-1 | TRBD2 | CASSLETGGLEQYF | TGCGCCAGCAGCTTAGAGACGGGGGGTTTGGAGCAGTACTTC
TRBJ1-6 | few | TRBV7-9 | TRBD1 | CASSLAQGAYSPLHF | TGTGCCAGCAGCTTAGCCCAGGGGGCTTATTCACCCCTCCACTTT
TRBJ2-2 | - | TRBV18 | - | CASSLPLVTGINTGELFF | TGTGCCAGCTCACTCCCACTCGTGACGGGAATAAACACCGGGGAGCTGTTTTTT
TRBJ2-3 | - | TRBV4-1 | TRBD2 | CASSPWGGAGDTQYF | TGCGCCAGCAGCCCCTGGGGAGGGGCTGGAGATACGCAGTATTTT
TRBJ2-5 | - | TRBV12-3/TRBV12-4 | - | CASQQGRKETQYF | TGTGCCAGCCAGCAGGGTCGGAAAGAGACCCAGTACTTC
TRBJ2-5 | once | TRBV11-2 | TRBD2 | CASSPGTSGEETQYF | TGTGCCAGCAGCCCAGGGACTAGCGGGGAGGAGACCCAGTACTTC
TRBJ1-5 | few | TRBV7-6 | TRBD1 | CASSLEQGLGQPQHF | TGTGCCAGCAGCTTAGAACAGGGGTTAGGTCAGCCCCAGCATTTT
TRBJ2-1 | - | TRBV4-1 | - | CASSQRGQVGSSYNEQFF | TGCGCCAGCAGCCAAAGAGGCCAAGTGGGGAGCTCCTACAATGAGCAGTTCTTC
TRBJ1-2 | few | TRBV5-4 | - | CASSWTTGNYGYTF | TGTGCCAGCAGCTGGACCACAGGCAACTATGGCTACACCTTC
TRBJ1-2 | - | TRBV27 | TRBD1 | CATKTGGVGYTF | TGTGCCACCAAGACAGGGGGCGTAGGCTACACCTTC